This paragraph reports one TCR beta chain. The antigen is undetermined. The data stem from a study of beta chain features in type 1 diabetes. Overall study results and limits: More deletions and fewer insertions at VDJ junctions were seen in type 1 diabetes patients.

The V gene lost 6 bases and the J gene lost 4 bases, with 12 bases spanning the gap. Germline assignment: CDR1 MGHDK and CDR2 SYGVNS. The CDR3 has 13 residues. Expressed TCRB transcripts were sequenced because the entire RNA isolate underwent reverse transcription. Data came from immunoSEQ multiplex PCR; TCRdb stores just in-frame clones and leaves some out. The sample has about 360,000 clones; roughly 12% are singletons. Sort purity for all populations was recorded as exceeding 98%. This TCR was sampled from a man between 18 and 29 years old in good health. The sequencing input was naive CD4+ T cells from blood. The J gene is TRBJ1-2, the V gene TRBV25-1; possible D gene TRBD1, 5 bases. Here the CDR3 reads CASREDSPYGYTF. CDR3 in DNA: TGTGCCAGCAGAGAAGACAGTCCCTATGGCTACACCTTC.